These 9 T cell receptor beta chains came from one sample sequenced in a study of cytomegalovirus exposure and HLA in healthy donors. The PCR was carried out with 60 Vbeta primers and 13 Jbeta primers. Repertoires were generated with immunoSEQ multiplex PCR, while TCRdb's copy carries only in-frame clones and drops some. The sample consists of a few hundred thousand clones, about four fifths of them appearing once. The sequencing sample was made of PBMCs. The receptors here all came from a girl aged 2-9 years in good health and CMV-seronegative.

The chain uses TRBV5-5 and TRBJ2-3; possible D gene TRBD2, 5 bases. Germline CDR1 SGHKS, CDR2 YYEKEE (reference sequence). V was clipped by 1 base and J by 4 bases, with 16 bases between them. The CDR3 has 16 amino acids. The CDR3 region is CASSLYVSGTADTQYF. The CDR3 DNA is TGTGCCAGCAGCTTGTATGTTTCGGGAACGGCAGATACGCAGTATTTT.

This clone was recorded only once. The V call is TRBV28, the J call TRBJ1-4; possibly TRBD1 for D (6 bases). V lost 5 bases and J lost 5, with 15 bases in between. Germline V gene sequence: CDR1 MDHEN, CDR2 SYDVKM. The CDR3 totals 15 residues. CDR3 nucleotides: TGTGCCAGCAGTCGCCGACCGGACAGAAATGAAAAACTGTTTTTT. Translating it yields CASSRRPDRNEKLFF.

This clone was seen a single time. This chain uses TRBV7-9 with TRBJ1-1; D ambiguous. The germline CDR1 and CDR2 sequences are SEHNR and FQNEAQ (reference sequence). The CDR3 covers 14 residues. V was trimmed by 4 bases and J by 7 bases, leaving 16 bases between them. The CDR3 nucleotides are TGTGCCAGCAGCTCGCTCCTTGGGCCAGTTGAAGCTTTCTTT. Protein product: CASSSLLGPVEAFF.

This chain connects TRBV28 to TRBJ1-2; 7 positions match TRBD1. Germline V gene lookup returns CDR1 MDHEN and CDR2 SYDVKM. This CDR3 is built from 12 residues. The junction had 7 bases not matched to a gene; V was cut back by 8 bases and J by 7 bases. CDR3 in DNA: TGTGCCAGCGGAGACAGGGCCGCTGGCTACACCTTC. It translates to CASGDRAAGYTF.

The count of this clone is one. The V call is TRBV6-5, the J call TRBJ2-7; 11 bases fit TRBD2. This CDR3 is built from 15 residues. The V gene end was trimmed by 0 bases and the J gene end by 3 bases; junction bases not matched to a gene: 1. From germline, CDR1 is MNHEY and CDR2 SVGAGI. CDR3 region: CASSYSGTSGYEQYF. In DNA, the CDR3 is TGTGCCAGCAGTTACTCGGGGACTAGCGGCTACGAGCAGTACTTC.

J is TRBJ1-2 and V is TRBV11-2, with D perhaps TRBD1 (6 bases). This CDR3 spans 18 amino acids. Trimming left V 0 bases short and J 3 bases short, with 20 bases between. CDR1 is SGHAT, CDR2 FQNNGV, per germline. This chain's CDR3 is CASSLEPITGFFHYGYTF. The CDR3 DNA is TGTGCCAGCAGCTTAGAACCGATTACAGGGTTTTTTCACTATGGCTACACCTTC.

The chain carries TRBV10-2 and TRBJ2-3; perhaps TRBD2 as D (6 bases). V dropped 6 bases and J dropped 4 bases, with 20 bases sitting between them. Germline V lookup: CDR1 WSHSY, CDR2 SAAADI. The CDR3 extends over 16 amino acids. The CDR3 coding sequence is TGCGCCAGCAGCCGGGGGTATGTGTACCGGGCAGATACGCAGTATTTT. Amino acids: CASSRGYVYRADTQYF.

Notes on this clone: Different DNA sequences within this sample yield the same CDR3. V gene TRBV18 combines with J gene TRBJ1-1; 7 nucleotides match TRBD1. Germline V lookup: CDR1 KGHSH, CDR2 LQKENI. J was trimmed by 0 bases and V by 3 bases; bases with no gene match: 1. The CDR3 has 14 amino acids. DNA of the CDR3: TGTGCCAGCTCACCGGACAGGATGAACACTGAAGCTTTCTTT. This sequence encodes CASSPDRMNTEAFF.

The chain uses TRBV28 and TRBJ1-3; no definite D call. V lost 3 bases to trimming and J lost 0 bases, with 9 bases between them. This CDR3 has 15 residues. Germline V gene lookup returns CDR1 MDHEN and CDR2 SYDVKM. CDR3 in amino acids: CASSFLPSSGNTIYF. CDR3 nucleotide sequence: TGTGCCAGCAGTTTTCTGCCGAGCTCTGGAAACACCATATATTTT.